These 14 T cell receptor beta chains came from one sample sequenced in a study of cytomegalovirus exposure and HLA in healthy donors. The PCR was carried out with 60 Vbeta primers and 13 Jbeta primers. Assay used: immunoSEQ multiplex PCR; TCRdb lists only in-frame clones, some missing. This table has 200,000 to 250,000 clones, around 73% appearing once. The specimen was PBMCs. The receptors were gathered from a male donor in good health and CMV-seronegative.

This chain uses TRBV27 with TRBJ2-7, with TRBD1 matching 7 bases. The CDR3 consists of 13 residues. V lost 7 bases and J lost 3; bases outside the gene matches: 6. CDR1 and CDR2 from the germline V gene are MNHEY and SMNVEV (reference sequence). The CDR3 here is CASKDRVNYEQYF. The CDR3 coding sequence is TGTGCCAGCAAAGACAGGGTGAACTACGAGCAGTACTTC.

The chain couples TRBV7-9 to TRBJ1-4; TRBD1 aligns across 8 bases. The V segment lost 4 bases and the J segment 4 bases; nucleotides outside the gene matches: 5. The CDR3 totals 15 residues. Per the germline V gene, CDR1 is SEHNR and CDR2 is FQNEAQ (reference sequence). The CDR3 DNA reads TGTGCCAGCAGCTCAGGGGGCGCTGATAATGAAAAACTGTTTTTT. Its translation: CASSSGGADNEKLFF.

This clone has just a few counts. The chain recombines TRBV28 with TRBJ1-3; perhaps TRBD1 as D (5 bases). This CDR3 is 14 amino acids long. Per germline, CDR1 MDHEN and CDR2 SYDVKM. V lost 6 bases to trimming and J lost 0 bases, with 9 bases between them. CDR3 region: CASRTGDSGNTIYF. CDR3 DNA sequence: TGTGCCAGCAGAACAGGAGACTCTGGAAACACCATATATTTT. Full variable domain (outside the CDR3, taken from reference TRBV28 and TRBJ1-3): DVKVTQSSRYLVKRTGEKVFLECVQDMDHENMFWYRQDPGLGLRLIYFSYDVKMKEKGDIPEGYSVSREKKERFSLILESASTNQTSMYLCASRTGDSGNTIYFGEGSWLTVV.

The rearrangement uses TRBV11-2 and TRBJ2-3; TRBD2 aligns across 9 bases. CDR3 length: 15 residues. V lost 5 bases, J lost 4 bases, and 7 bases stayed unmatched. Germline V gene sequence: CDR1 SGHAT, CDR2 FQNNGV. The CDR3 region has the DNA TGTGCCAGCAGCCAAGGGGTAGCGGGGGCAGATACGCAGTATTTT. Its protein is CASSQGVAGADTQYF.

This sequence joins TRBV11-2 and TRBJ1-3; weak D call: TRBD1 (6 bases). The CDR3 is 17 residues long. The germline CDR1 and CDR2 sequences are SGHAT and FQNNGV. V lost 3 bases and J lost 4, with 19 bases in between. As DNA, the CDR3 is TGTGCCAGCAGCTTCTTTATCAGGGGCGCATCGGGAAACACCATATATTTT. Protein sequence: CASSFFIRGASGNTIYF.

V is TRBV9 and J is TRBJ1-1; D call uncertain. Trimming removed 0 bases from V and 3 bases from J, with 12 bases in between. Per the germline V gene, CDR1 is SGDLS and CDR2 is YYNGEE. This CDR3 comprises 15 residues. The CDR3 protein is CASSVAPEGYTEAFF. Here the CDR3 DNA reads TGTGCCAGCAGCGTAGCTCCGGAGGGATACACTGAAGCTTTCTTT.

J is TRBJ1-1 and V is TRBV19; possible D gene TRBD1, 6 bases. The CDR3 is made up of 13 amino acids. V lost 7 bases to trimming and J lost 0 bases, with 9 bases between them. Per the germline V gene, CDR1 is LNHDA and CDR2 is SQIVND (reference sequence). The CDR3 sequence is CASNEGVNTEAFF. The CDR3 DNA is TGTGCCAGTAACGAGGGGGTGAACACTGAAGCTTTCTTT. Based on the CDR3 plus reference TRBV19 and TRBJ1-1, the full variable domain is DGGITQSPKYLFRKEGQNVTLSCEQNLNHDAMYWYRQDPGQGLRLIYYSQIVNDFQKGDIAEGYSVSREKKESFPLTVTSAQKNPTAFYLCASNEGVNTEAFFGQGTRLTVV.

The rearrangement links TRBV6-4 to TRBJ2-7; the match to TRBD2 covers 11 bases. Germline V gene data show CDR1 as MRHNA and CDR2 as SNTAGT. The CDR3 loop spans 17 amino acids. V lost 11 bases, J lost 2 bases, and 17 bases stayed unmatched. The CDR3: CAAPLAGAIGITYEQYF. In nucleotides, the CDR3 is TGTGCCGCCCCACTAGCGGGAGCCATAGGGATAACCTACGAGCAGTACTTC.

The chain uses TRBV9 and TRBJ1-4, with a possible D match to TRBD1 (5 bases). Germline assignment: CDR1 SGDLS and CDR2 YYNGEE. CDR3 length: 15 residues. Trimming took off 0 bases at V and 3 bases at J, with 9 bases between the two ends. In DNA form, the CDR3 reads TGTGCCAGCAGCGTAGCGGGGGGGGCTAATGAAAAACTGTTTTTT. This gives the protein CASSVAGGANEKLFF.

The V gene is TRBV11-1, the J gene TRBJ2-2, with TRBD2 matching over 9 bases. Germline CDR1 is SGHAT and CDR2 is FQDESV (reference sequence). The CDR3 extends over 15 amino acids. The J segment lost 5 bases and the V segment lost 4 bases, leaving 5 bases of the junction unmatched. The CDR3 DNA reads as TGTGCCAGCAGCTGGGGACTAGCTGGGACCGGGGAGCTGTTTTTT. This translates into CASSWGLAGTGELFF.

The chain combines TRBV5-1 with TRBJ2-3; D is ambiguous. CDR3 length equals 13 residues. Deletions cut 4 bases from V and 0 bases from J, with 6 bases between. Germline CDR1 is SGHRS and CDR2 is YFSETQ. The CDR3 loop is CASSPTSTDTQYF. CDR3 nucleotides: TGCGCCAGCAGCCCTACTAGCACAGATACGCAGTATTTT.

V gene TRBV7-2 combines with J gene TRBJ2-1, with D tentatively TRBD2 (5 bases). The CDR3 runs 15 residues. Germline V lookup: CDR1 SGHTA, CDR2 FQGNSA. The V end was cut by 2 bases, the J end by 0 bases, with 8 bases between. The CDR3 DNA follows: TGTGCCAGCAGCTTATTCGCGGGCTCCTACAATGAGCAGTTCTTC. Residues: CASSLFAGSYNEQFF.

The chain is built from TRBV9 and TRBJ1-6; 9 nucleotides align to TRBD1. This CDR3 is built from 14 residues. In germline, CDR1 is SGDLS, CDR2 YYNGEE. V gave up 4 bases and J gave up 10 bases; unmatched junction bases: 6. For the CDR3, the DNA is TGTGCCAGCAGCCGGACAGGGGAGAAATCACCCCTCCACTTT. This sequence encodes CASSRTGEKSPLHF.

This clone was detected only once. The rearrangement links TRBV7-9 to TRBJ2-1; 11 bases agree with TRBD2. Germline V gene lookup returns CDR1 SEHNR and CDR2 FQNEAQ (reference sequence). The junction had 5 bases not matched to a gene; V was cut back by 8 bases and J by 5 bases. The CDR3 extends over 14 amino acids. The DNA of the CDR3 is TGTGCCAGCGACCCTAGCGGGAGGAACAATGAGCAGTTCTTC. Translation gives CASDPSGRNNEQFF.